The clone carrying this TCR beta chain has a single count. This entry comes from a study of T cell changes during pregnancy in multiple sclerosis. This CDR3 has 14 amino acids. Germline V gives CDR1 LNHDA, CDR2 SQIVND (reference sequence). The trim removed 4 bases at V and 8 bases at J, leaving 6 bases unmatched. Assay: immunoSEQ multiplex PCR; the TCRdb copy retains only in-frame clones and omits some. The table has some 60,000 clones, about nine tenths seen once. This clonotype was obtained from a female donor in good health, enrolled as a control in a pregnancy study. The sample was peripheral blood, taken in the first trimester of pregnancy. The chain uses TRBV19 and TRBJ2-1; 9 nucleotides agree with TRBD2. In nucleotides, the CDR3 is TGTGCCAGTAGTAGCGGGGGGGCCTATTATGAGCAGTTCTTC. This gives the protein CASSSGGAYYEQFF. Full variable domain (rest looked up from reference TRBV19 and TRBJ2-1): DGGITQSPKYLFRKEGQNVTLSCEQNLNHDAMYWYRQDPGQGLRLIYYSQIVNDFQKGDIAEGYSVSREKKESFPLTVTSAQKNPTAFYLCASSSGGAYYEQFFGPGTRLTVL.